The text below deals with one T cell receptor (beta chain). The CDR3 is made up of 17 amino acids. With V trimmed by 3 bases and J by 5 bases, 9 bases remained unmatched. Germline lookup yields CDR1 LGHNA and CDR2 YSLEER. The sample originates from a study of T-cell reconstitution after alpha-beta-depleted transplantation in children. The authors prepared the TCRbeta library with unique molecular identifiers. TCRdb redid the calling of the PCR reads with MiXCR, one entry per CDR3 protein. The table includes about 610,000 distinct CDR3 sequences, roughly 10% detected once. The rearrangement links TRBV4-3 to TRBJ2-1; 11 nucleotides line up with TRBD2. This receptor was taken from a human donor who donated a stem cell graft to a child with acute myeloid leukemia. The source material was PBMCs from the stem cell graft donor, sampled from the stem cell graft. CDR3 amino acids: CASSHQVLAGGNNEQFF. The CDR3 nucleotides are TGCGCCAGCAGCCATCAGGTCTTAGCGGGAGGGAACAATGAGCAGTTCTTC.